The source of this T cell receptor (beta chain) is a study of OX40 agonist ivuxolimab in advanced cancers. As for the study in general: Patients got intravenous ivuxolimab at 0.01 to 10 mg/kg every 2 weeks. Two cutaneous melanoma patients and one hepatocellular carcinoma patient, three in all, had partial responses. People who had prior anti-PD-1, anti-PD-L1 or anti-CTLA-4 therapy could take part, and around 39% had some.

Per germline, CDR1 SGDLS and CDR2 YYNGEE. This CDR3 is built from 14 residues. V trimming: 1 base; J trimming: 4 bases; junction bases outside the gene matches: 4. With regard to this clone: No antigen is known for it.

Here immunoSEQ multiplex PCR was the method, and the copy in TCRdb shows in-frame clones only, minus some. The repertoire consists of roughly 62,000 clones, with about 92% occurring once and the leading ten covering 0.5% to 0.75%. Findings and limits, study-wide: CD8+ T cells showed, on average, more clonal expansion than CD4+ cells.

The V call is TRBV9, the J call TRBJ2-7, with 8 bases that match TRBD2. This TCR came from an adult with an advanced solid tumor such as melanoma, head and neck, liver or kidney cancer. The sequencing here drew on CD4+ or CD8+ T cells sorted from blood, taken in a trial of the OX40 agonist ivuxolimab. CDR3 in amino acids: CASSVRGGSYEQYF. The CDR3 nucleotides are TGTGCCAGCAGCGTACGCGGGGGGTCTTACGAGCAGTACTTC.